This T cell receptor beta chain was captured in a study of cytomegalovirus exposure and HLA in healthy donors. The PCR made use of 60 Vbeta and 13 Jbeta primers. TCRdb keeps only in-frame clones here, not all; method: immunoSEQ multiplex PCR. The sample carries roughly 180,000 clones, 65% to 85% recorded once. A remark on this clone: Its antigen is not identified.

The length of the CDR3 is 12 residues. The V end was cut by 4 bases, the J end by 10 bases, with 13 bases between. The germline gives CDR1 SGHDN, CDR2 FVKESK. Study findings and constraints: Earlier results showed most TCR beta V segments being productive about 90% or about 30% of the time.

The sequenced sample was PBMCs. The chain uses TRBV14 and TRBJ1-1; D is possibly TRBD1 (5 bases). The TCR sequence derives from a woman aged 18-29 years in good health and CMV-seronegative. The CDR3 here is CASSRTAGGAFF. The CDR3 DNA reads TGTGCCAGCAGCCGGACCGCCGGGGGAGCTTTCTTT.